What follows is one T cell receptor beta chain and its context. Produced via immunoSEQ multiplex PCR; TCRdb's table is partial and in-frame only. Found here are around 140,000 clones, about nine tenths of them singletons; the top ten hold 6.5% to 9.5%. This record belongs to a study of control samples from healthy donors and cancer patients. V was pared by 5 bases and J by 0 bases, with 10 bases between. Germline V gene lookup returns CDR1 LNHDA and CDR2 SQIVND (reference sequence). The CDR3 length is 14 residues. The gene calls are TRBV19 and TRBJ1-1; D is possibly TRBD1 (6 bases). The sequencing input was PBMCs. This sequence originates from a man in his fifties with head and neck cancer. In DNA, the CDR3 is TGTGCCAGTAGTGTCACAGGGTTGAACACTGAAGCTTTCTTT. It translates to CASSVTGLNTEAFF.